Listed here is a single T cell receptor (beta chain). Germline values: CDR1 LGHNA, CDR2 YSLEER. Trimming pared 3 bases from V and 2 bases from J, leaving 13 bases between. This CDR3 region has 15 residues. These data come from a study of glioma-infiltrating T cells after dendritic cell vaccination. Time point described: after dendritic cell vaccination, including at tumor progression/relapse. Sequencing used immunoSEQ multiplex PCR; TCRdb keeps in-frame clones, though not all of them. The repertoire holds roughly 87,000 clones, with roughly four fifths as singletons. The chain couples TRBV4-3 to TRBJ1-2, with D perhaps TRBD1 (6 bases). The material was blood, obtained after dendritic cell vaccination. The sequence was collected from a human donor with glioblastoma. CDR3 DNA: TGCGCCAGCAGCCACTCGAAACAGGGCAACTATGGCTACACCTTC. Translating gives CASSHSKQGNYGYTF.